The 5 T cell receptor beta chains presented below share a single source sample, sequenced in a study of shared clonotypes between healthy human individuals. TCRdb's copy holds only in-frame clones and misses some; the assay was immunoSEQ multiplex PCR. The sample lists 2.5 million or so clones; just over 90% were seen once. Sequencing used naive CD4+ T cells sorted from blood. Subset given: CD45RA+ positively selected. The receptors were sampled from a man aged 18 to 30 in good health.

The rearrangement joins TRBV29-1 to TRBJ2-7; weak D call: TRBD2 (7 bases). V was trimmed by 4 bases and J by 0 bases, leaving 13 bases between them. The germline V gene encodes CDR1 SQVTM and CDR2 ANQGSEA. The CDR3 contains 14 residues. CDR3 nucleotides: TGCAGCGTTGTCGGCGGGGGCGCCTCCTACGAGCAGTACTTC. Translating it yields CSVVGGGASYEQYF.

The chain has TRBV6-4 and TRBJ2-1, with D hard to call. The germline V gene has CDR1 MRHNA and CDR2 SNTAGT. Trimming took 5 bases from V and 9 from J, leaving 23 bases between them. This CDR3 has 16 residues. CDR3 in DNA: TGTGCCAGCAGTTTCGATCGAACGACCGCCCAGAGTGAGCAGTTCTTC. Its protein product is CASSFDRTTAQSEQFF.

V usage is TRBV7-2 and J usage is TRBJ1-2; 7 bases are shared with TRBD1. The V gene end was trimmed by 0 bases and the J gene end by 1 base; junction bases not matched to a gene: 8. This CDR3 contains 17 residues. CDR1 is SGHTA, CDR2 FQGNSA, per germline. For the CDR3, the DNA is TGTGCCAGCAGCTTAGCAAGGGGACAGTCGAGTAACTATGGCTACACCTTC. This translates into CASSLARGQSSNYGYTF.

The rearrangement uses TRBV5-1 and TRBJ2-2, with D hard to call. V was clipped by 0 bases and J by 5 bases, with 11 bases between them. The CDR3 spans 15 residues. From germline, CDR1 is SGHRS and CDR2 YFSETQ. CDR3 coding DNA: TGCGCCAGCAGCTTGGGTTATTCGCAGACCGGGGAGCTGTTTTTT. Amino acids: CASSLGYSQTGELFF.

This chain uses TRBV5-1 with TRBJ1-4; TRBD1 is a possible D gene (6 bases). In germline, CDR1 is SGHRS, CDR2 YFSETQ. This CDR3 spans 17 amino acids. Trimming took 1 base from V and 0 from J, leaving 13 bases between them. The CDR3 spells CASSLQGRGTTNEKLFF. CDR3 DNA sequence: TGCGCCAGCAGCTTGCAGGGGAGGGGAACAACTAATGAAAAACTGTTTTTT.